These 31 T cell receptor beta chains were sequenced from one sample in a study of cytomegalovirus exposure and HLA in healthy donors. Vbeta (60) and Jbeta (13) primers were used in the PCR. Assay: immunoSEQ multiplex PCR; the TCRdb copy retains only in-frame clones and omits some. The sample has just under 80,000 clones, about 73% seen once. The sequenced sample was PBMCs. These receptors all come from a man aged 40-49 years in good health and CMV-seronegative.

This clone was counted only a few times. The chain joins TRBV10-2 to TRBJ1-1; 9 bases map to TRBD1. This CDR3 has 13 amino acids. Germline lookup yields CDR1 WSHSY and CDR2 SAAADI. The J segment lost 13 bases and the V segment lost 2 bases, leaving 8 bases of the junction unmatched. The CDR3 is CASSEGGGQGVFF. For the CDR3, the DNA is TGCGCCAGCAGTGAGGGTGGGGGACAGGGAGTTTTCTTT.

The chain is built from TRBV7-2 and TRBJ1-2, with TRBD1 matching over 7 bases. This CDR3 is built from 16 residues. The V gene's germline CDR1 is SGHTA and CDR2 FQGNSA. J gave up 2 bases and V 4 bases, and 10 bases lay outside the gene matches. The CDR3 loop reads CASSSWPRGLNYGYTF. The CDR3 nucleotides read TGTGCCAGCAGCTCCTGGCCTAGGGGGCTAAACTATGGCTACACCTTC. The full variable domain, rest sourced from reference TRBV7-2 and TRBJ1-2, is GAGVSQSPSNKVTEKGKDVELRCDPISGHTALYWYRQSLGQGLEFLIYFQGNSAPDKSGLPSDRFSAERTGGSVSTLTIQRTQQEDSAVYLCASSSWPRGLNYGYTFGSGTRLTVV.

Only a few counts were recorded for this clone. The chain combines TRBV6-5 with TRBJ2-7, with D perhaps TRBD2 (5 bases). Germline lookup yields CDR1 MNHEY and CDR2 SVGAGI. The CDR3 loop spans 15 amino acids. V gave up 2 bases and J gave up 0 bases, with 11 bases separating them. CDR3 amino acids: CASSYGKAGSYEQYF. In DNA form, the CDR3 reads TGTGCCAGCAGTTACGGGAAGGCGGGCTCCTACGAGCAGTACTTC.

The genes are TRBV7-8 and TRBJ2-2; D is perhaps TRBD2 (5 bases). The CDR3 is 15 residues long. CDR1 and CDR2 from the germline V gene are SGHVS and FQNEAQ. The germline V and J ends were trimmed by 4 bases and 0 bases, with 9 bases remaining between them. The CDR3 is CASSSRVANTGELFF. The DNA for the CDR3 is TGTGCCAGCAGCTCGAGGGTCGCGAACACCGGGGAGCTGTTTTTT.

The chain combines TRBV4-1 with TRBJ2-5; no firm D call. This CDR3 region has 14 residues. Germline CDR1 is MGHRA and CDR2 is YSYEKL. With 4 bases removed from V and 1 base from J, the gap between germline ends came to 10 bases. The DNA for the CDR3 is TGCGCCAGCAGCCTGGCGCAGGCCCAAGAGACCCAGTACTTC. Residues: CASSLAQAQETQYF.

The V gene is TRBV19, the J gene TRBJ2-1, with TRBD1 identical over 9 bases. The V gene's germline CDR1 is LNHDA and CDR2 SQIVND (reference sequence). The CDR3 has 18 amino acids. The junction had 17 bases not matched to a gene; V was cut back by 4 bases and J by 7 bases. The CDR3 sequence is CASSRGSTWDRVGNEQFF. As DNA, the CDR3 is TGTGCCAGTAGTAGGGGGTCGACGTGGGACAGGGTTGGGAATGAGCAGTTCTTC. Using reference TRBV19 and TRBJ2-1 for the parts outside the CDR3, the full variable domain is DGGITQSPKYLFRKEGQNVTLSCEQNLNHDAMYWYRQDPGQGLRLIYYSQIVNDFQKGDIAEGYSVSREKKESFPLTVTSAQKNPTAFYLCASSRGSTWDRVGNEQFFGPGTRLTVL.

The rearrangement joins TRBV28 to TRBJ2-7; 8 positions agree with TRBD2. Trimming cost V 5 bases and J 3 bases; bases outside gene matches: 12. This CDR3 comprises 16 residues. Germline V gives CDR1 MDHEN, CDR2 SYDVKM. The CDR3 spells CASSPRTGGGNYEQYF. CDR3 coding DNA: TGTGCCAGCAGTCCGCGGACGGGAGGGGGTAACTACGAGCAGTACTTC.

The CDR3 protein is CASSYLGLARTGELFF. DNA of the CDR3: TGTGCCAGCAGTTACTTGGGACTGGCTCGGACCGGGGAGCTGTTTTTT. The V call is TRBV6-5, the J call TRBJ2-2; weak D call: TRBD2 (6 bases). The CDR3 covers 16 residues. V lost 1 base and J 5 bases, leaving 14 bases between the germline ends. Germline assignment: CDR1 MNHEY and CDR2 SVGAGI.

The chain employs TRBV4-2 and TRBJ2-7, with TRBD2 matching 9 bases. The J segment lost 2 bases and the V segment lost 3 bases, leaving 11 bases of the junction unmatched. The CDR3 has 17 residues. CDR1 LGHNA and CDR2 YNFKEQ come from the germline V gene. CDR3 nucleotide sequence: TGTGCCAGCAGCCAGAGGGCTATTGGCGGGAGGGCCTACGAGCAGTACTTC. It codes for CASSQRAIGGRAYEQYF.

This clone was recorded a few times. The chain recombines TRBV30 with TRBJ2-1; TRBD2 matches 7 bases. Germline V gene data show CDR1 as GTSNPN and CDR2 as SVGIG (reference sequence). Trimming at V came to 3 bases and at J to 4 bases, leaving 6 bases not matched to a gene. The CDR3 covers 14 residues. In DNA form, the CDR3 reads TGTGCCTGGAGCCACGAGCGGGAATACAATGAGCAGTTCTTC. Translation: CAWSHEREYNEQFF.

The CDR3 sequence is CASSAVPTGEQYF. In DNA form, the CDR3 reads TGTGCCAGCAGCGCCGTCCCAACTGGCGAGCAGTACTTC. This chain uses TRBV7-6 with TRBJ2-7; D is uncertain. Trimming shortened V by 5 bases and J by 6 bases, and 14 bases separated the two germline ends. The CDR3 contains 13 residues. Germline V gives CDR1 SGHVS, CDR2 FNYEAQ.

The rearrangement links TRBV10-3 to TRBJ1-3; tentative D call: TRBD1 (5 bases). Trimming cost V 4 bases and J 4 bases, with 11 bases left between them. The CDR3 spans 14 residues. Germline CDR1 ENHRY, CDR2 SYGVKD. This chain's CDR3 is CAISVGGGGNTIYF. In DNA form, the CDR3 reads TGTGCCATCAGTGTTGGGGGAGGCGGAAACACCATATATTTT.

There are a few counts of this clone. V gene TRBV27 combines with J gene TRBJ2-7; TRBD2 aligns across 8 bases. Germline loops: CDR1 MNHEY, CDR2 SMNVEV (reference sequence). The CDR3 has 14 amino acids. V was pared by 7 bases and J by 7 bases, with 12 bases of the junction left unmatched. CDR3 amino acids: CASKAGGYMGEQYF. CDR3 sequence (DNA): TGTGCCAGCAAGGCGGGAGGTTATATGGGGGAGCAGTACTTC.

This clone was seen more than once but under ten times. The gene calls are TRBV23-1 and TRBJ1-2, with TRBD1 identical over 7 bases. TRBV23-1 falls under the ORF class, with uncertain function. The CDR3 extends over 19 amino acids. V trimming: 2 bases; J trimming: 3 bases; junction bases outside the gene matches: 18. The CDR3 sequence is CASSQPVNWTGDRDYGYTF. Written as DNA, the CDR3 is TGCGCCAGCAGTCAACCCGTTAATTGGACAGGCGATAGGGACTATGGCTACACCTTC.

The table lists this clone with a few counts. The chain combines TRBV10-2 with TRBJ2-3, with 10 bases lining up with TRBD2. Trimming removed 11 bases from V and 0 bases from J; junction bases left unmatched: 23. Looked up from germline, CDR1 is WSHSY and CDR2 is SAAADI. This CDR3 is built from 20 residues. The CDR3 is CAGSPSFSGRLSTSTDTQYF. The CDR3 nucleotides are TGCGCCGGGAGCCCCTCGTTTAGCGGGAGGCTTTCCACTAGCACAGATACGCAGTATTTT.

This chain links TRBV28 with TRBJ1-5; no clear D gene. The CDR3 loop spans 12 amino acids. The germline V gene has CDR1 MDHEN and CDR2 SYDVKM. The germline V and J ends were trimmed by 8 bases and 6 bases, with 11 bases remaining between them. The CDR3 region is CASCPGIQPQHF. The CDR3, as DNA: TGTGCCAGCTGTCCAGGTATTCAGCCCCAGCATTTT.

Here the CDR3 reads CASSPYRDRGWSETQYF. The CDR3 DNA follows: TGTGCCAGCAGTCCCTATAGGGACAGGGGGTGGTCGGAGACCCAGTACTTC. The rearrangement joins TRBV28 to TRBJ2-5, with TRBD1 matching over 11 bases. In germline, CDR1 is MDHEN, CDR2 SYDVKM. Trimming took 5 bases from V and 5 from J; bases not matched to a gene: 13. This CDR3 is 17 amino acids long. Together with reference TRBV28 and TRBJ2-5, the CDR3 gives the full variable domain: DVKVTQSSRYLVKRTGEKVFLECVQDMDHENMFWYRQDPGLGLRLIYFSYDVKMKEKGDIPEGYSVSREKKERFSLILESASTNQTSMYLCASSPYRDRGWSETQYFGPGTRLLVL.

This clone was observed a few times. The chain links TRBV7-2 to TRBJ2-1; 10 bases map to TRBD2. This CDR3 comprises 13 residues. Trimming cost V 10 bases and J 9 bases; bases outside gene matches: 9. Germline V gene sequence: CDR1 SGHTA, CDR2 FQGNSA. The CDR3 nucleotides are TGTGCCACTAGCGGGAGTAGTTTTGGTGAGCAGTTCTTC. Its translation: CATSGSSFGEQFF.

The rearrangement uses TRBV29-1 and TRBJ2-7, with D possibly TRBD2 on 8 matching bases. The CDR3 spans 15 residues. Germline V gene lookup returns CDR1 SQVTM and CDR2 ANQGSEA. V dropped 4 bases and J dropped 0 bases, with 16 bases sitting between them. CDR3 bases: TGCAGCGTTGCGCGGGGGGCAGGGGGCTCCTACGAGCAGTACTTC. Amino acid sequence: CSVARGAGGSYEQYF.

The chain links TRBV25-1 to TRBJ2-1, with TRBD2 identical over 7 bases. V trimming: 6 bases; J trimming: 8 bases; junction bases outside the gene matches: 16. This CDR3 contains 16 residues. Germline assignment: CDR1 MGHDK and CDR2 SYGVNS. Written as DNA, the CDR3 is TGTGCCAGCAGCTCGCATACCGGCGGGAGAGGGGATGAGCAGTTCTTC. Translating gives CASSSHTGGRGDEQFF.

This clone was seen more than once but under ten times. The rearrangement uses TRBV5-1 and TRBJ2-1; D unresolved. The CDR3 sequence is 12 residues long. Germline V lookup: CDR1 SGHRS, CDR2 YFSETQ. V lost 4 bases and J 10 bases, leaving 12 bases between the germline ends. CDR3 protein: CASSLMLQEQFF. In DNA, the CDR3 is TGCGCCAGCAGCCTCATGTTACAGGAGCAGTTCTTC.

The chain has TRBV9 and TRBJ1-2, with D possibly being TRBD1 (5 bases). Germline V gives CDR1 SGDLS, CDR2 YYNGEE. The CDR3 runs to 17 residues. The germline V and J ends were trimmed by 0 bases and 3 bases, with 18 bases remaining between them. Written as DNA, the CDR3 is TGTGCCAGCAGCGTAGCGCCGGGGGGAGTCCTAGACTATGGCTACACCTTC. As protein: CASSVAPGGVLDYGYTF. The full variable domain, completed using reference TRBV9 and TRBJ1-2, is DSGVTQTPKHLITATGQRVTLRCSPRSGDLSVYWYQQSLDQGLQFLIQYYNGEERAKGNILERFSAQQFPDLHSELNLSSLELGDSALYFCASSVAPGGVLDYGYTFGSGTRLTVV.

V is TRBV5-4 and J is TRBJ2-7, with TRBD1 identical over 7 bases. V trimming: 3 bases; J trimming: 3 bases; junction bases outside the gene matches: 6. Germline CDR1 and CDR2: SGHNT and YYREEE (reference sequence). The CDR3 runs 14 residues. The CDR3 sequence: CASSSDRKVYEQYF. The CDR3 nucleotides are TGTGCCAGCAGCTCGGACAGGAAGGTCTACGAGCAGTACTTC.

Notes on this clone: In the same sample, other DNA sequences code for this CDR3. The chain links TRBV5-1 to TRBJ2-7; 8 bases fit TRBD1. CDR1 and CDR2 from the germline V gene are SGHRS and YFSETQ. The CDR3 contains 14 residues. V lost 4 bases to trimming and J lost 3 bases; unmatched junction nucleotides: 6. The CDR3 DNA reads TGCGCCAGCAGCCCCGGGACAGGAATCTACGAGCAGTACTTC. Its translation: CASSPGTGIYEQYF.

The rearrangement links TRBV11-2 to TRBJ2-5; the D is unclear. V lost 6 bases to trimming and J lost 0 bases, with 8 bases between them. Per germline, CDR1 SGHAT and CDR2 FQNNGV. The CDR3 totals 13 residues. This chain's CDR3 is CASSLRDQETQYF. The CDR3 coding sequence is TGTGCCAGCAGTTTACGGGACCAAGAGACCCAGTACTTC.

The chain is built from TRBV9 and TRBJ1-3, with 7 bases lining up with TRBD1. This CDR3 comprises 19 residues. Germline V lookup: CDR1 SGDLS, CDR2 YYNGEE. Losses at the gene ends were 3 bases for V and 0 bases for J; bases not matched to a gene: 15. As DNA, the CDR3 is TGTGCCAGCAGCGAGCCCCTCCGGGACAGCACCATCTCTGGAAACACCATATATTTT. Protein: CASSEPLRDSTISGNTIYF.

V and J are TRBV29-1 and TRBJ2-1; D unresolved. The V and J ends lost 4 bases and 0 bases respectively, with 13 bases between them. Germline CDR1 reads SQVTM; CDR2 reads ANQGSEA. The CDR3 is 15 residues long. CDR3 residues: CSVVVSLTSYNEQFF. The CDR3 nucleotides are TGCAGCGTTGTGGTCAGTTTAACCTCCTACAATGAGCAGTTCTTC.

The gene calls are TRBV9 and TRBJ1-1, with D tentatively TRBD1 (5 bases). Between the trimmed V and J ends, which lost 0 bases and 4 bases, there was a span of 13 bases. The CDR3 consists of 15 residues. Looked up from germline, CDR1 is SGDLS and CDR2 is YYNGEE. The CDR3 DNA sequence: TGTGCCAGCAGCGTAGGGGGTACAGGACGCACTGAAGCTTTCTTT. It encodes CASSVGGTGRTEAFF.

The chain joins TRBV6-5 to TRBJ1-1; 7 bases line up with TRBD1. Germline CDR1 is MNHEY and CDR2 is SVGAGI. The CDR3 has 16 amino acids. The trim removed 0 bases at V and 0 bases at J, leaving 4 bases unmatched. CDR3 in amino acids: CASSYSRGQVNTEAFF. CDR3 bases: TGTGCCAGCAGTTACTCTAGGGGGCAAGTGAACACTGAAGCTTTCTTT.

J is TRBJ1-4 and V is TRBV5-1; no firm D call. V was shortened by 2 bases and J by 0 bases, with 5 bases between the two germline ends. Germline lookup yields CDR1 SGHRS and CDR2 YFSETQ. The CDR3 is 14 amino acids. CDR3 protein: CASSFDSTNEKLFF. The DNA of the CDR3 is TGCGCCAGCAGCTTTGACTCAACTAATGAAAAACTGTTTTTT.

The J gene is TRBJ1-4, the V gene TRBV6-1, with D hard to call. Trimming stripped 7 bases from V and 7 bases from J, with 16 bases between. This CDR3 contains 14 residues. Germline V gene sequence: CDR1 MNHNS, CDR2 SASEGT. CDR3 DNA: TGTGCCAGCACCGAGAGGGTAGAGGGTGAAAAACTGTTTTTT. It encodes CASTERVEGEKLFF.